This TCR beta chain was identified in a study of cytomegalovirus exposure and HLA in healthy donors. Study results and caveats: When a later analysis compared HLA-associated TCR beta chains with equally common others, the HLA-associated chains turned out to be more clonally expanded and to have lower generation probabilities. Specificity for CMV antigens was confirmed in vitro for a few of the CMV-associated chains. Sequencing likely generated an artifact that appeared as a cluster of highly shared sequence variants.

A multiplex PCR was run with 60 Vbeta primers and 13 Jbeta primers. Assay used: immunoSEQ multiplex PCR; TCRdb lists only in-frame clones, some missing. The sample gives under 200,000 clones, 65% to 90% of which show up once; over 5.5% is in the top ten. This CDR3 has 16 residues. Germline-derived CDR1 and CDR2 are MNHEY and SMNVEV (reference sequence). Germline trimming cut 5 bases from V and 4 bases from J; bases unmatched to any gene: 12. This clone has only a few counts. Antigen specificity is unknown. The J gene is TRBJ1-1, the V gene TRBV27, with 8 bases that match TRBD1. The specimen sequenced was PBMCs. The TCR comes from a man aged 40-55 years in good health and CMV-seropositive. In DNA form, the CDR3 reads TGTGCCAGCAGTCCTACCTGGACAGGGACGGGCACTGAAGCTTTCTTT. It translates to CASSPTWTGTGTEAFF.